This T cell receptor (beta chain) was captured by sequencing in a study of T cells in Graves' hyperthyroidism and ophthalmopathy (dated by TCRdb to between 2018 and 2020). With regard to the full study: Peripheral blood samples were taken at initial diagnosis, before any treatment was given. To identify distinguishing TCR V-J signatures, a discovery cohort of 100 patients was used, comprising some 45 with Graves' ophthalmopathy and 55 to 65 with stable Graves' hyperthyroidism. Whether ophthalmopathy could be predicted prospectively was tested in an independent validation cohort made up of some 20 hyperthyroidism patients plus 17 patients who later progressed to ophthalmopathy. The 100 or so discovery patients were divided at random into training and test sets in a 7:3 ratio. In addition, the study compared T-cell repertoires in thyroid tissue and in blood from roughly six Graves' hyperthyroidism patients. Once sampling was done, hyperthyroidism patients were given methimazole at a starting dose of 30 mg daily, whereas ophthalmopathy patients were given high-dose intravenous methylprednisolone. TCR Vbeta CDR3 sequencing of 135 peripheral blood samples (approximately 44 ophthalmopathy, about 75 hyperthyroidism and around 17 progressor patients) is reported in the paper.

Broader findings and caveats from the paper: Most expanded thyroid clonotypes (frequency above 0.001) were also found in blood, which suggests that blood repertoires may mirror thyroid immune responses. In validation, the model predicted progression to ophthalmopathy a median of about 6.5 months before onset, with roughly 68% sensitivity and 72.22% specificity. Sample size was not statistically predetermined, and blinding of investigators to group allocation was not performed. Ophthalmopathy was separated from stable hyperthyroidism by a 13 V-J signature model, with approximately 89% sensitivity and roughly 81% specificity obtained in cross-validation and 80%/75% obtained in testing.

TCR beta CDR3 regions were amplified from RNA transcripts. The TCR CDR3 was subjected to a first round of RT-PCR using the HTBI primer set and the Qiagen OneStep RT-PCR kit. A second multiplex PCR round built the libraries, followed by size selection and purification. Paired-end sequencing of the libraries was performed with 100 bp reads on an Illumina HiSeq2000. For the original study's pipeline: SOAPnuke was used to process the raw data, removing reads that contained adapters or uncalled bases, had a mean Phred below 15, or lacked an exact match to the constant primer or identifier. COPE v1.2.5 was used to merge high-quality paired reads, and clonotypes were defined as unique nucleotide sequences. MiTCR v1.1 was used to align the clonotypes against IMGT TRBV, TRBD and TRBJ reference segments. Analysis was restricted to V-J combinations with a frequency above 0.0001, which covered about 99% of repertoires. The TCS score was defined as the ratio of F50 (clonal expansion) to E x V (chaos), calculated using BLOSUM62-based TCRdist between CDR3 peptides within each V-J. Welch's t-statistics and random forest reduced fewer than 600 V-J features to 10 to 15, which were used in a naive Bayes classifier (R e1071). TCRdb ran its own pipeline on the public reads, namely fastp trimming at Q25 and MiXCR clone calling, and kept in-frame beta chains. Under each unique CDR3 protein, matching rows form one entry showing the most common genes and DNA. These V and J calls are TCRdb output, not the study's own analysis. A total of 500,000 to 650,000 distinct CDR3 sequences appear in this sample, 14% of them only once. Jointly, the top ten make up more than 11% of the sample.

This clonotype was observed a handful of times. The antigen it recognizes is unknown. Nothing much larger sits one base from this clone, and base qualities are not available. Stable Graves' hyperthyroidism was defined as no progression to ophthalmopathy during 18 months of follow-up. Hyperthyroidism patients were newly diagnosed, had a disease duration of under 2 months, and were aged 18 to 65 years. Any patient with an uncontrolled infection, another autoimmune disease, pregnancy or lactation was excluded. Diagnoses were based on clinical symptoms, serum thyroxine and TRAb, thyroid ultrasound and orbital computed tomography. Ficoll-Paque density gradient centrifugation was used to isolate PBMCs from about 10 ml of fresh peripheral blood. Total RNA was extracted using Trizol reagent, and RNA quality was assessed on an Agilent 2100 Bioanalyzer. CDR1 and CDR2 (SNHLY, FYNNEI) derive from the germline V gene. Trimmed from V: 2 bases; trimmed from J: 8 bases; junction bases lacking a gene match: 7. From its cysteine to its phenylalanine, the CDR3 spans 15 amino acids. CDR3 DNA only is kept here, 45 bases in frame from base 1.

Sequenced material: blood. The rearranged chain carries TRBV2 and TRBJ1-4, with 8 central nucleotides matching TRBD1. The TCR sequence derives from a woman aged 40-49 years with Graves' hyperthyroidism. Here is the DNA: TGTGCCAGCAGTGAAAGTCAGGGGGCGCGAGAAAAACTGTTTTTT. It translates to CASSESQGAREKLFF.